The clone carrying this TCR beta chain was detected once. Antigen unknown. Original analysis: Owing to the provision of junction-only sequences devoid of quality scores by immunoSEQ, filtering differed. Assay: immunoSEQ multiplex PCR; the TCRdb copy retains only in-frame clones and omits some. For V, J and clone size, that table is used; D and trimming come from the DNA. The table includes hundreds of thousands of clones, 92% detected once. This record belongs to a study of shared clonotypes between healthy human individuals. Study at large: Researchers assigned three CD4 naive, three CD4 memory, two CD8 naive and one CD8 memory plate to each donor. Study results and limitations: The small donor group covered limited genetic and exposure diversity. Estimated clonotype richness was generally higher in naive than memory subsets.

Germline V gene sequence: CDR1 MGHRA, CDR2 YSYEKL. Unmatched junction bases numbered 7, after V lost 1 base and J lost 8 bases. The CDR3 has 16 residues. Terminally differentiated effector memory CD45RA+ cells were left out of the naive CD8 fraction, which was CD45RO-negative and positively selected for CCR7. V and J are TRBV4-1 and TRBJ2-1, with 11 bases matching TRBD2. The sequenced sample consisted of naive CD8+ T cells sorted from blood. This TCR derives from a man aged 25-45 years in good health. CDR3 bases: TGCGCCAGCAGCCAAGGTGGTCTAGCGGGAGGCGATGAGCAGTTCTTC. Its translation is CASSQGGLAGGDEQFF.